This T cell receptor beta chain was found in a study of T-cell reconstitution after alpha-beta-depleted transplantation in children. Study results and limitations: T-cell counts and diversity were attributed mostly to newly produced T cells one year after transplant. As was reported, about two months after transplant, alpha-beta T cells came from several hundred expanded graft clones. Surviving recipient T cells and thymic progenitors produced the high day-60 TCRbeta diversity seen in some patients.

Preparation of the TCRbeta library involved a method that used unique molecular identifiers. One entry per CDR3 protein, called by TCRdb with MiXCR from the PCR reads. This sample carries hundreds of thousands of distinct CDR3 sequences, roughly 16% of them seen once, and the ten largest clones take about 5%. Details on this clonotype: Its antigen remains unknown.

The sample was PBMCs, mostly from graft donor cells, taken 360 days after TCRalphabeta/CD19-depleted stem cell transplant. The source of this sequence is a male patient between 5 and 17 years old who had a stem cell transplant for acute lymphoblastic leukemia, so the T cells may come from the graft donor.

CDR3 bases: TGTGCCAGCAGCGTAGCCCCCCTAGCGGGGTTACAAGAGACCCAGTACTTC. Amino acid sequence: CASSVAPLAGLQETQYF. The genes are TRBV9 and TRBJ2-5; the match to TRBD2 covers 9 bases. Trimming at V came to 0 bases and at J to 2 bases, leaving 8 bases not matched to a gene. CDR1 and CDR2 from the germline V gene are SGDLS and YYNGEE. CDR3 size: 17 residues.